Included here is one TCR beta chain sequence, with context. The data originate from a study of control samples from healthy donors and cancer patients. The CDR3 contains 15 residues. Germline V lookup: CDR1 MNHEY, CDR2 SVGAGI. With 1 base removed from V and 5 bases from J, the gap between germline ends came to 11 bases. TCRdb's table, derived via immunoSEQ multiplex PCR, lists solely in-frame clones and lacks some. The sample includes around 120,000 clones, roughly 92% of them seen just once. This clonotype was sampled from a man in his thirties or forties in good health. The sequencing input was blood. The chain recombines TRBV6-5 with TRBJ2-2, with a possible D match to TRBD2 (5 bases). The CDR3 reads CASSYLIRGTGELFF. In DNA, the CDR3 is TGTGCCAGCAGTTACTTGATAAGAGGGACCGGGGAGCTGTTTTTT.